Presented here are 14 T cell receptor beta chains from one specimen sequenced in a study of T cell responses to AZD1222 COVID-19 vaccine. Using immunoSEQ multiplex PCR, the repertoire was profiled, and TCRdb retains in-frame clones only, with some absent. The sample records 130,000 to 150,000 clones, 91% being singletons. The input for sequencing was peripheral blood, taken on day 0 of AZD1222 vaccination. The receptors stem from an adult in good health.

The rearrangement uses TRBV3-1 (or the pseudogene TRBV3-2) and TRBJ1-6, with D perhaps matching TRBD1 (6 bases). Deletions cut 5 bases from V and 9 bases from J, with 14 bases between. The length of the CDR3 is 14 residues. Germline V gene sequence: CDR1 LGHDT, CDR2 YNNKEL (reference sequence). The CDR3 DNA reads as TGTGCCAGCAGCTCACAGGCAGGGGTTTCACCCCTCCACTTT. Its protein is CASSSQAGVSPLHF.

The genes are TRBV19 and TRBJ1-1, with D perhaps matching TRBD1 (6 bases). Germline V gene data show CDR1 as LNHDA and CDR2 as SQIVND (reference sequence). The CDR3 spans 16 residues. V lost 4 bases to trimming and J lost 2 bases, with 17 bases between them. Here the CDR3 DNA reads TGTGCCAGTAGTACATTTTGGACAGCCTCTAACACTGAAGCTTTCTTT. It codes for CASSTFWTASNTEAFF.

The chain couples TRBV6-2 or TRBV6-3 to TRBJ2-1; 9 nucleotides agree with TRBD2. Germline lookup yields CDR1 MNHEY and CDR2 SVGEGT. The V segment lost 2 bases and the J segment 7 bases; nucleotides outside the gene matches: 9. The CDR3 has 16 residues. The CDR3 bases are TGTGCCAGCAGTTACCCACCCCTAGGACTAGCGAATGAGCAGTTCTTC. It codes for CASSYPPLGLANEQFF.

The chain recombines TRBV6-5 with TRBJ2-1, with D perhaps TRBD2 (6 bases). V lost 7 bases to trimming and J lost 7 bases, with 20 bases between them. The CDR3 contains 15 residues. Germline CDR1 is MNHEY and CDR2 is SVGAGI. Here the CDR3 DNA reads TGTGCCAGCACCGACCTAGTCGGGGGTGGGAATGAGCAGTTCTTC. It codes for CASTDLVGGGNEQFF.

This clone was recorded once. The CDR3 DNA is TGTGCCAGCAGGATGCGACTAGCGGGAGGGACGCAGTTCTTC. This codes for CASRMRLAGGTQFF. The chain joins TRBV2 to TRBJ2-1, with TRBD2 identical over 14 bases. V was pared by 6 bases and J by 12 bases, with 7 bases of the junction left unmatched. The CDR3 consists of 14 residues. Germline V gene data show CDR1 as SNHLY and CDR2 as FYNNEI. Full variable domain (rest looked up from reference TRBV2 and TRBJ2-1): EPEVTQTPSHQVTQMGQEVILRCVPISNHLYFYWYRQILGQKVEFLVSFYNNEISEKSEIFDDQFSVERPDGSNFTLKIRSTKLEDSAMYFCASRMRLAGGTQFFGPGTRLTVL.

DNA for the CDR3: TGTGCCAGCAGCCTAAGCCTTGAGCAGTACTTC. Protein: CASSLSLEQYF. The rearrangement links TRBV28 to TRBJ2-7; D is ambiguous. CDR3 length: 11 amino acids. Trimming cost V 6 bases and J 7 bases, with 10 bases left between them. CDR1 is MDHEN and CDR2 is SYDVKM in the germline V gene.

V usage is TRBV18 and J usage is TRBJ1-1, with D possibly being TRBD1 (5 bases). The CDR3 has 15 amino acids. V was trimmed by 1 base and J by 1 base, leaving 10 bases between them. Germline V lookup: CDR1 KGHSH, CDR2 LQKENI. The CDR3 DNA is TGTGCCAGCTCACCACGTACAGGAGGGAACACTGAAGCTTTCTTT. Translated: CASSPRTGGNTEAFF.

V usage is TRBV7-9 and J usage is TRBJ2-5, with D unclear. V was shortened by 5 bases and J by 3 bases, with 16 bases between the two germline ends. The CDR3 has 15 residues. In germline, CDR1 is SEHNR, CDR2 FQNEAQ (reference sequence). The CDR3 here is CASSPNLGRKETQYF. The DNA of the CDR3 is TGTGCCAGCAGCCCCAACCTCGGACGGAAAGAGACCCAGTACTTC.

The chain couples TRBV4-2 to TRBJ1-4; D possibly corresponds to TRBD1 (5 bases). The V gene lost 0 bases and the J gene lost 7 bases, with 12 bases spanning the gap. There are 15 residues in the CDR3. Germline CDR1 and CDR2: LGHNA and YNFKEQ. CDR3 sequence (DNA): TGTGCCAGCAGCCAAGATCCGGGGCGGGCTGAAAAACTGTTTTTT. Residues: CASSQDPGRAEKLFF.

The chain uses TRBV25-1 and TRBJ2-1; 7 bases line up with TRBD2. From germline, CDR1 is MGHDK and CDR2 SYGVNS. V lost 4 bases, J lost 9 bases, and 12 bases stayed unmatched. The CDR3 has 15 residues. The CDR3 protein is CASSVTGTTHGEQFF. CDR3 DNA: TGTGCCAGCAGTGTGACCGGGACTACCCACGGTGAGCAGTTCTTC.

The chain joins TRBV6-5 to TRBJ1-3; no clear D. Germline values: CDR1 MNHEY, CDR2 SVGAGI. There are 14 residues in the CDR3. V was pared by 5 bases and J by 0 bases, with 8 bases between. In DNA, the CDR3 is TGTGCCAGCAGTCTCGTGTACTCTGGAAACACCATATATTTT. Protein sequence: CASSLVYSGNTIYF.

This rearrangement joins TRBV23-1 to TRBJ1-5; tentative D call: TRBD1 (5 bases). TRBV23-1 counts as an open reading frame of uncertain function. The V end was cut by 3 bases, the J end by 5 bases, with 23 bases between. The CDR3 consists of 18 residues. Here the CDR3 DNA reads TGCGCCAGCAGTCACCCGTGGATCCCAGGGAGGTTGGATCAGCCCCAGCATTTT. Its protein product is CASSHPWIPGRLDQPQHF.

This sequence joins TRBV6-5 and TRBJ2-5, with D uncertain. Trimming shortened V by 2 bases and J by 4 bases, and 2 bases separated the two germline ends. This CDR3 spans 11 amino acids. Germline V CDR1 and CDR2: MNHEY, SVGAGI. The CDR3 nucleotides are TGTGCCAGCAGTTACATAGAGACCCAGTACTTC. Its protein product is CASSYIETQYF.

The V and J genes are TRBV7-9 and TRBJ1-2; D uncertain. V lost 3 bases and J 8 bases, leaving 13 bases between the germline ends. The CDR3 is made up of 13 amino acids. Germline CDR1 reads SEHNR; CDR2 reads FQNEAQ (reference sequence). The CDR3 is CASSFLSAGGYTF. The CDR3 bases are TGTGCCAGCAGCTTCCTTTCGGCGGGGGGCTACACCTTC. Looking up the rest from reference TRBV7-9 and TRBJ1-2 gives the full variable domain: DTGVSQNPRHKITKRGQNVTFRCDPISEHNRLYWYRQTLGQGPEFLTYFQNEAQLEKSRLLSDRFSAERPKGSFSTLEIQRTEQGDSAMYLCASSFLSAGGYTFGSGTRLTVV.